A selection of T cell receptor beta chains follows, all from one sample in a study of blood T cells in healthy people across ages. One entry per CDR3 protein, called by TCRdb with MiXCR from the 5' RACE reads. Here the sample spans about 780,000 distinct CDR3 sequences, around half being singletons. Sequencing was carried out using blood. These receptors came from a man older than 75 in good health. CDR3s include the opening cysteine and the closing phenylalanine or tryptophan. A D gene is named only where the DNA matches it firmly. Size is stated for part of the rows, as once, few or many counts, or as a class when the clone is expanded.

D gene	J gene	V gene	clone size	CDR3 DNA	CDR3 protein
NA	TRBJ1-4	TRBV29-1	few	TGCAGCGTTGGGGTAGGGGAAAAACTGTTTTTT	CSVGVGEKLFF
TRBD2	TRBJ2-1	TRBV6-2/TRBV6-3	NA	TGTGCCAGCAAGTCCGAGGCTAGCGGGGGGGCTAACAATGAGCAGTTCTTC	CASKSEASGGANNEQFF
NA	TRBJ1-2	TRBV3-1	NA	TGTGCCAGCAGCCAAGACATCGGACACAACTATGGCTACACCTTC	CASSQDIGHNYGYTF
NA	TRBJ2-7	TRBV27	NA	TGTGCCAGCAGTTTTGAGGGTGGGTACGAGCAGTACTTC	CASSFEGGYEQYF
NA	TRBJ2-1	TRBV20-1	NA	TGCAGTGCTAAAGGGGAGTGGCGGCAAGGATACAATGAGCAGTTCTTC	CSAKGEWRQGYNEQFF
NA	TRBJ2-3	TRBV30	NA	TGTGCCTGGAGTGAAGGAAATACGCAGTATTTT	CAWSEGNTQYF
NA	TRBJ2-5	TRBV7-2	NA	TGTGCCAGCAGCTTGACTGCCGTCCCGGGGACCCAGTACTTC	CASSLTAVPGTQYF
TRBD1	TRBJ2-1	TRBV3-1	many	TGTGCCAGCAGCCAAGCGGCGTCCAGGGGGCCTAACAATGAGCAGTTCTTC	CASSQAASRGPNNEQFF
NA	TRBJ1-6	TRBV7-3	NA	TGTGCCAGCAGCTCTGACAGCGACTCACCCCTCCACTTT	CASSSDSDSPLHF
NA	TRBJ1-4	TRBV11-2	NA	TGTGCCAGCAGCCCCTCAGGGGAGGCTAATGAAAAACTGTTTTTT	CASSPSGEANEKLFF
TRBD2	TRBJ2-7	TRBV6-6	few	TGTGCCAGCAGGAAACCCGGGACTAGCGGGAGCCACGAGCAGTACTTC	CASRKPGTSGSHEQYF
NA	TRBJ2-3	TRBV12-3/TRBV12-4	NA	TGTGCCAGCAGTTTCCGGGCCCGCACAGATACGCAGTATTTT	CASSFRARTDTQYF
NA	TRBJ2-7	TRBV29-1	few	TGCAGCGTTGGAGTTGGGGGAGACAACGAGCAGTACTTC	CSVGVGGDNEQYF
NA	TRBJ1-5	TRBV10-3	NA	TGTGCCATCAGTGAATGGGGGGAGCCCCAGCATTTT	CAISEWGEPQHF
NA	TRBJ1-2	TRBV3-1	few	TGTGCCAGCAGCCAAATCAGGGATGGCTACACCTTC	CASSQIRDGYTF
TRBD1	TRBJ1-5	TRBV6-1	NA	TGTGCCAGCAGGGGACAGGCCACGCATTTT	CASRGQATHF
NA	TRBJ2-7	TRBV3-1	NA	TGTGCCAGCAGCCCGGGGTCCACCTACAATGAGCAGTACTTC	CASSPGSTYNEQYF
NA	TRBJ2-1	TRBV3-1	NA	TGTGCCAGCAGCCAAGGGTACCGGGGAGACGAGCAGTTCTTC	CASSQGYRGDEQFF
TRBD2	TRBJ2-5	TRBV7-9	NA	TGTGCCAGCAGCCCCGGACTAGGGGAAGGGGAGACCCAGTACTTC	CASSPGLGEGETQYF
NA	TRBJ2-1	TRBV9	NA	TGTGCCAGCAGCGTTTATCAGGGGAATGAGCAGTTCTTC	CASSVYQGNEQFF
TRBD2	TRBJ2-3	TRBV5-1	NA	TGCGCCAGTAGCTTGGCGATCCAGCGGGAGGCCACAGATACGCAGGATTTT	CASSLAIQREATDTQDF
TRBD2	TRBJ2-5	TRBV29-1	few	TGCAGCGTTGAAGATGGGCTAGCGGGACAAGAGACCCAGTACTTC	CSVEDGLAGQETQYF
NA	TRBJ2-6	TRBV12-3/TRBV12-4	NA	TGTGCCAACAGTTTCCGCGGGGCTGGGGCCAACGTCCTGACTTTC	CANSFRGAGANVLTF
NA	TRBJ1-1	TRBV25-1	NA	TGTGCCAGCAGTTTTTACAGGGAGGCTTTCTTT	CASSFYREAFF
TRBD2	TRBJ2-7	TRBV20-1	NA	TGCAGTGCTAGAGATCGTAGCGGGGGGCCGGCGCAGTACTTC	CSARDRSGGPAQYF
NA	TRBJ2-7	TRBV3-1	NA	TGTGCCAGCAGCCAAGATCAAGGGTACAGCTCCTACAATGAGCAGTACTTC	CASSQDQGYSSYNEQYF
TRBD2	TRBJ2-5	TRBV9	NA	TGTGCCAGCAGCGTAGAAGGAGCGGGAGGGGGGACCCAGTACTTC	CASSVEGAGGGTQYF
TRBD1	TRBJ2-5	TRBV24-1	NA	TGTGCCACCAGTGACGTCGACAGGGGGCTTAGGGAGACCCAGTACTTC	CATSDVDRGLRETQYF
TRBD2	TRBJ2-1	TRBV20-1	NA	TGCAGTGCTCACCGTAGTAGCGGGAGGTTCAATGAGCAGTTCTTC	CSAHRSSGRFNEQFF
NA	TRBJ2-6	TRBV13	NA	TGTGCCAGCAGCATAGGGGCGTCCAGGGGGGCCAACGTCCTGACTTTC	CASSIGASRGANVLTF
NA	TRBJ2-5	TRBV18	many	TGTGCCAGCTCACCACCGGGTGGCCTCGTACAAGAGACCCAGTACTTC	CASSPPGGLVQETQYF
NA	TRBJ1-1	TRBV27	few	TGTGCCAGCAGTCGAAGCGGGGTAATCGACACTGAAGCTTTCTTT	CASSRSGVIDTEAFF
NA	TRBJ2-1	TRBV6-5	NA	TGTGCCAGCAGTCCCAGTGCGGGCTACAATGAGCAGTTCTTC	CASSPSAGYNEQFF
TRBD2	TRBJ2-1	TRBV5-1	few	TGCGCCAGCAGCCGAACGACCGGGACTAACAATGAGCAGTTCTTC	CASSRTTGTNNEQFF
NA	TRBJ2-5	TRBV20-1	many	TGCAGTGCTAGTTTCGTGGAGACCCAGTACTTC	CSASFVETQYF
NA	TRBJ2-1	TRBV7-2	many	TGTGCCAGCAGCTTAGTTGGAGGGAACTCCTACAATGAGCAGTTCTTC	CASSLVGGNSYNEQFF
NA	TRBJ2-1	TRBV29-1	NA	TGCAGCACCAACCGGGATCACAATGAGCAGTTCTTC	CSTNRDHNEQFF
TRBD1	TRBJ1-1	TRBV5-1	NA	TGCGCCAGCAGCCAAGAGGGACAGGGAGACACTGAAGCTTTCTTT	CASSQEGQGDTEAFF
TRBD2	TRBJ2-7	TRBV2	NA	TGTGCCAGCAGTGAAGCGCGAGGACTAGCGGGAGCCTACGAGCAGTACTTC	CASSEARGLAGAYEQYF
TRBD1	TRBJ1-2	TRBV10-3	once	TGTGCCACGGGGGAACAGGGGTTTAACTATGGCTACACCTTC	CATGEQGFNYGYTF
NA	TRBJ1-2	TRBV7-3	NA	TGTGCCAGCAGCTTAGGTGACGGTAACTATGGCTACACCTTC	CASSLGDGNYGYTF
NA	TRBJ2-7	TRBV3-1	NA	TGTGCCAGCAGCCAACTTTCCTTCTACGAGCAGTACTTC	CASSQLSFYEQYF
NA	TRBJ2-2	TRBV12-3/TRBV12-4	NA	TGTGCCGGCAGCGAGACTATAAACACCGGGGAGCTGTTTTTT	CAGSETINTGELFF
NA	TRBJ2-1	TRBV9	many	TGTGCCAGCAGCGTAGATGGCGGTTCCTACAATGAGCAGTTCTTC	CASSVDGGSYNEQFF
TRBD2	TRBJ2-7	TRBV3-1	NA	TGTGCCAGCAGCATCCGGGGGGGCTACGAGCAGTACTTC	CASSIRGGYEQYF
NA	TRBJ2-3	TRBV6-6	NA	TGTGCCAGCAGTTACATGGGGGCAGATACGCAGTATTTT	CASSYMGADTQYF
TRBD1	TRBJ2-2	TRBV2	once	TGTGCCAGCTGTTGGACAGGTTATACCACCGGGGAGCTGTTTTTT	CASCWTGYTTGELFF
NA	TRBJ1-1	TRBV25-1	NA	TGTGCCAGCAGTCTCCGGACAGCTAGGAACACTGAAGCTTTCTTT	CASSLRTARNTEAFF
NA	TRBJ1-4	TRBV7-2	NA	TGTACCAGCAGTTTACAGGGAGGGAGAGAAAAACTGTTTTTT	CTSSLQGGREKLFF
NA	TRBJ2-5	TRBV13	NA	TGTGCCAGCAGCTTACGGGGGTACCAAGAGACCCAGTACTTC	CASSLRGYQETQYF
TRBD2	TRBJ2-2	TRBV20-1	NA	TGCAGTGCTCTACGGGAGGGGGGGACCGGGGAGCTGTTTTTT	CSALREGGTGELFF
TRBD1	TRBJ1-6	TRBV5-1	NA	TGCGCCAGCAGGGTGCCGGGACAGCCGGCTTCACCCCTCCACTTT	CASRVPGQPASPLHF
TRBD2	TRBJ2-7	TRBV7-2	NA	TGTGCCAGCGGCGGGACTAGCGTGGGGGAGCAGTACTTC	CASGGTSVGEQYF